This TCR beta chain comes out of a study of cytomegalovirus exposure and HLA in healthy donors. CDR3 length: 18 residues. V lost 3 bases and J lost 4; bases outside the gene matches: 11. From germline, CDR1 is SGHAT and CDR2 FQNNGV. Produced via immunoSEQ multiplex PCR; TCRdb's table is partial and in-frame only. The sample shows over 200,000 clones, around 90% of them seen only once. Study-wide results and limits: Cytomegalovirus-associated TCR beta chains were listed, numbering over 150. In vitro data verified a few CMV-associated chains as specific for CMV antigens. According to reports, the classifier identified cytomegalovirus status with high specificity and sensitivity.

The donors were part of the validation cohort, which consisted of over a hundred subjects and was separate from the first cohort of 666 subjects. About this clone: The antigen remains unidentified.

V gene TRBV11-2 combines with J gene TRBJ2-6; TRBD1 matches 8 bases. Sequencing was carried out using PBMCs. The TCR sequence derives from a woman under 30 in good health and CMV-seronegative. The CDR3 sequence: CASSLIGTGVRGANVLTF. In DNA, the CDR3 is TGTGCCAGCAGCTTGATCGGGACAGGTGTAAGGGGGGCCAACGTCCTGACTTTC.